This T cell receptor (beta chain) emerged from a study of OX40 agonist ivuxolimab in advanced cancers. On the study more broadly: Ivuxolimab, an antibody acting as an agonist of OX40 (CD134), was used to treat patients. Three patients, one with hepatocellular carcinoma and two with cutaneous melanoma, achieved partial responses.

Sequencing was performed with immunoSEQ multiplex PCR; in TCRdb, only in-frame clones are kept and a portion is missing. Among under 80,000 clones, approximately 90% were seen once, and the ten largest hold around 2%. Whole-study findings and limits: Near-lowest levels of clonal expansion characterized partial responders at 0.1-3.0 mg/kg. Also showing low normalized T-cell clonal expansion were some of the nonresponders.

As concerns this clone: As yet, its antigen is unknown.

Trimming cost V 7 bases and J 4 bases, with 14 bases left between them. Germline lookup yields CDR1 MNHNY and CDR2 SVGAGI (reference sequence). CDR3 length equals 14 residues. The V and J genes are TRBV6-6 and TRBJ1-3; D uncertain. The clonotype was recovered from an adult with an advanced solid tumor such as melanoma, head and neck, liver or kidney cancer. The sample consisted of CD4+ or CD8+ T cells sorted from blood, taken in a trial of the OX40 agonist ivuxolimab. Written as DNA, the CDR3 is TGTGCCAGCACCGACCCCGGGTCCGGAAACACCATATATTTT. Residues: CASTDPGSGNTIYF.